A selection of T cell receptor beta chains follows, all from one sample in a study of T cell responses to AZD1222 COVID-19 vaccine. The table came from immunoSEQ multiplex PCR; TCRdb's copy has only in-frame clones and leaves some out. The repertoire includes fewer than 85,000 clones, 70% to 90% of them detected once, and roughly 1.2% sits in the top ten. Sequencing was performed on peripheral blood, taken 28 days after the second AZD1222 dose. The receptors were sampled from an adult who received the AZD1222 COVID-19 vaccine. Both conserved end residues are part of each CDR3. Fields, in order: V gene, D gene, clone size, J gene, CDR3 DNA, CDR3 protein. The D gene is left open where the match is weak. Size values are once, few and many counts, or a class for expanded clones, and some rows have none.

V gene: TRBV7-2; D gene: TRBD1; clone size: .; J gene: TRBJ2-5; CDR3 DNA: TGTGCCAGCAGCTCACGAGGGGACAGGGGACGTCGCGAGACCCAGTACTTC; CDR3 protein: CASSSRGDRGRRETQYF
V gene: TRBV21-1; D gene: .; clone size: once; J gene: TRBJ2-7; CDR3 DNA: TGTGCCAGCAGCAAAAAGGCCCGCAGGGACTACGAGCAGTACTTC; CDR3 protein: CASSKKARRDYEQYF
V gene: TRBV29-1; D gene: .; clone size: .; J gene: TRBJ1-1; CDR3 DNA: TGCAGCGCTGGACGAACTGAAGCTTTCTTT; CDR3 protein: CSAGRTEAFF
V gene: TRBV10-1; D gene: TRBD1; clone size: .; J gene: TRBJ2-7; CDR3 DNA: TGCGCCAGCAGGGACCCGGGACAGGGCTACGAGCAGTACTTC; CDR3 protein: CASRDPGQGYEQYF
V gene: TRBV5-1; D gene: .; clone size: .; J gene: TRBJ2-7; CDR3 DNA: TGCGCCAGCAGCCCCTGGGAAACAGGAGGTATAAGCATGGACGAGCAGTACTTC; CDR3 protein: CASSPWETGGISMDEQYF
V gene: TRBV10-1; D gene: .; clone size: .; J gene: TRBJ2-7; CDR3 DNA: TGCGCCAGCAGTGAGTCGGGCGGCTACGAGCAGTACTTC; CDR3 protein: CASSESGGYEQYF
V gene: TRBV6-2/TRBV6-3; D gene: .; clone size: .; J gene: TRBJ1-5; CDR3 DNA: TGTGCCAGCAGTTACTCAGGGTTCAATCAGCCCCAGCATTTT; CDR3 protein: CASSYSGFNQPQHF
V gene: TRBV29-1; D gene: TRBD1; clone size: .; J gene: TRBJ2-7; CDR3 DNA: TGCAGCGGGGGGACAGCGAACTACGAGCAGTACTTC; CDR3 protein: CSGGTANYEQYF
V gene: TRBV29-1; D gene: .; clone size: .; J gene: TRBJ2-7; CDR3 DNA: TGCAGCGCCTCAGGGGAGGGGTGGGCCTACGAGCAGTACTTC; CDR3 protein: CSASGEGWAYEQYF
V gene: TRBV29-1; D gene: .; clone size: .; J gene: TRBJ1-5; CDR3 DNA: TGCAGCGTTGGGACACCGGATCAGCCCCAGCATTTT; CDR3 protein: CSVGTPDQPQHF
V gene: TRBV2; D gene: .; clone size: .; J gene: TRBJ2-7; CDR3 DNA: TGTGCCAGCGGGCCAACCTACGAGCAGTACTTC; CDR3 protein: CASGPTYEQYF
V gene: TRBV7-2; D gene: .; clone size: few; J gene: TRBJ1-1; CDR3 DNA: TGTGCCAGCAGCGGCGGGCCCGAGAGGAGGAACACTGAAGCTTTCTTT; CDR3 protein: CASSGGPERRNTEAFF
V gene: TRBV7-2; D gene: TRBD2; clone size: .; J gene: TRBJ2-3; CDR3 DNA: TGTGCCAGCAGCAGTCAGGGAGCGGGACTTTCTGATACGCAGTATTTT; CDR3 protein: CASSSQGAGLSDTQYF
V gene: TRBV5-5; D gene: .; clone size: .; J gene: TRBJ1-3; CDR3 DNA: TGTGCCAGCAGCTTGAGGATTCAGGGAAACACCATATATTTT; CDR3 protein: CASSLRIQGNTIYF
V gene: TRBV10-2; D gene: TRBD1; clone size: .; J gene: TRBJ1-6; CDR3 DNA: TGCGCCAGCAGGGGACAGAATTCACCCCTCCACTTT; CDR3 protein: CASRGQNSPLHF
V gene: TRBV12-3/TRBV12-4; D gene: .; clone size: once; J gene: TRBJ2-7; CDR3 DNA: TGTGCCAGTAGACAGATGCTTCACGAGCAGTACTTC; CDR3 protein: CASRQMLHEQYF
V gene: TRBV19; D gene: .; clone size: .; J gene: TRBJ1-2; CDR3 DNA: TGTGCCAGTAAAGGGGCAGGCTATGGCTACACCTTC; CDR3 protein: CASKGAGYGYTF
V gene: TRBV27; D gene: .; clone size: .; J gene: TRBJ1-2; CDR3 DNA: TGTGCCAGCAGGGGGGGCCAGCATGCTTTTTACACCTTC; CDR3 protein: CASRGGQHAFYTF
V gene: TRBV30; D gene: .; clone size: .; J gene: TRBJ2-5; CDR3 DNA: TGTGCCTGGAGTCCGGTCCAAGAGACCCAGTACTTC; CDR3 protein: CAWSPVQETQYF
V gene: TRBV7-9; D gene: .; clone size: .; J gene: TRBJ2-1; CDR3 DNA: TGTGCCAGCAGCTTTCTTGAGACTAGGTACCGCCCAGAGCAGTTCTTC; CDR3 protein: CASSFLETRYRPEQFF
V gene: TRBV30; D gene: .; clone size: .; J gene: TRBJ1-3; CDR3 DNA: TGTGCCTGGAGTGTACTGAATTCTGGAAACACCATATATTTT; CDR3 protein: CAWSVLNSGNTIYF
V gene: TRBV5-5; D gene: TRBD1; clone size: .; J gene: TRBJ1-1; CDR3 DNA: TGTGCCAGCAGCCGCGAAGGGGGCAGGGAGAACACTGAAGCTTTCTTT; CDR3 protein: CASSREGGRENTEAFF